Sequencing of this T cell receptor beta chain was carried out in a study of Tregs in tolerant kidney transplant recipients. Method: immunoSEQ multiplex PCR; TCRdb's copy keeps in-frame clones and lacks some. This sample has approximately 81,000 clones; 90% to 95% occur once, and the top ten carry roughly 1.5%. Per the germline V gene, CDR1 is MDHEN and CDR2 is SYDVKM. The CDR3 extends over 14 amino acids. Trimming cost V 6 bases and J 7 bases, with 15 bases left between them. Recipients received nonmyeloablative bone marrow transplants from related graft donors, with transient mixed chimerism. The sequence was obtained from a human patient who received a combined kidney and bone marrow transplant. The graft donor may have given rise to some T cells. The sequenced sample was CD4+ T cells from blood (PBMCs), obtained 24 months after the transplant. J is TRBJ1-4 and V is TRBV28; possibly TRBD1 for D (6 bases). This CDR3 is CASSTQGLGEKLFF. As DNA, the CDR3 is TGTGCCAGCAGCACACAGGGTTTGGGTGAAAAACTGTTTTTT.